The rows below give T cell receptor beta chains drawn from one sample of a study of Ad26.COV2.S vaccination and SARS-CoV-2 variants. TCRdb's copy holds only in-frame clones and misses some; the assay was immunoSEQ multiplex PCR. Found here are 300,000 to 450,000 clones, 70% to 90% of them singletons; the top ten hold about 3.3%. Sequencing used peripheral blood, obtained in a trial of Ad26.COV2.S vaccine versus placebo. The receptors were sampled from a person aged 18 to 59 who received the Ad26.COV2.S COVID-19 vaccine or a placebo. The CDR3 runs from the conserved cysteine through the conserved F or W. A D gene is named only where the DNA matches it firmly. Some rows mark clone size as missing; the rest say once, few, many or name a class of expanded clone.

j_gene	abundance	d_gene	v_gene	CDR3nt	CDR3aa
TRBJ1-5	-	TRBD1	TRBV13	TGTGCCAGCAGCTTAGGCGAGACAGGGGCCTTAGGGCCCCAGCATTTT	CASSLGETGALGPQHF
TRBJ2-7	few	-	TRBV3-1/TRBV3-2	TGTGCCAGCAGCCAAGAAGGGGCGGATTCCTACGAGCAGTACTTC	CASSQEGADSYEQYF
TRBJ1-6	-	-	TRBV6-2/TRBV6-3	TGTGCCAGCAGTTACTCCCTGGATTCACCCCTCCACTTT	CASSYSLDSPLHF
TRBJ1-2	-	TRBD1	TRBV19	TGTGCCAGTAAATCCCCGACAGGGGGCACCGGCTACACCTTC	CASKSPTGGTGYTF
TRBJ2-3	-	-	TRBV7-8	TGTGCCAGCAGCTTGCGGGCCTCTAGCACAGATACGCAGTATTTT	CASSLRASSTDTQYF
TRBJ2-1	once	TRBD2	TRBV2	TGTGCCAGCAGTGGGCTTGCGGGAGTTAATGAGCAGTTCTTC	CASSGLAGVNEQFF
TRBJ1-5	-	TRBD1	TRBV2	TGTGCCAGCAGTGAAGACAGGGGGCGGTCTCAGCCCCAGCATTTT	CASSEDRGRSQPQHF
TRBJ2-2	-	-	TRBV6-2/TRBV6-3	TGTGCCAGCAGTTATTATTATGCAGGGGGAGGAACCGGGGAGCTGTTTTTT	CASSYYYAGGGTGELFF
TRBJ2-2	-	-	TRBV7-9	TGTGCCAGCCCCCCTCATGGGGGGGCTTTTTACACCGGGGAGCTGTTTTTT	CASPPHGGAFYTGELFF
TRBJ2-3	-	-	TRBV5-1	TGCGCCAGCAGCTTGCCTAGCGTCTCCTACGGAGATACGCAGTATTTT	CASSLPSVSYGDTQYF
TRBJ1-1	-	TRBD1	TRBV25-1	TGTGCCAGCAGTGCAACGGGACAGGGTATAGGAGCTTTCTTT	CASSATGQGIGAFF
TRBJ1-4	-	-	TRBV2	TGTGCCAGCGGCCAGACAGGTCTCGATGAAAAACTGTTTTTT	CASGQTGLDEKLFF